These 32 T cell receptor beta chains came from one sample sequenced in a study of response to subunit inactivated influenza vaccine. MiXCR was run by TCRdb on the RT-PCR reads, yielding one entry per CDR3 protein. In the table there are over 150,000 distinct CDR3 sequences, approximately 14% of which are singletons. Sequenced material: CD8+ T cells sorted from PBMCs, taken roughly 5 days after vaccination. These receptor sequences come from a man aged 50 or older who received an inactivated influenza vaccine.

A few counts support this clonotype. The chain joins TRBV6-5 to TRBJ2-2, with TRBD2 matching over 7 bases. The CDR3 totals 16 residues. The J segment lost 4 bases and the V segment lost 2 bases, leaving 7 bases of the junction unmatched. The germline V gene encodes CDR1 MNHEY and CDR2 SVGAGI. The CDR3 DNA reads TGTGCCAGCAGTTACCCCGGGACTACTGGCACCGGGGAGCTGTTTTTT. It encodes CASSYPGTTGTGELFF.

This clonotype appeared many times. The chain is built from TRBV4-3 and TRBJ2-2; the D call may be TRBD1 or TRBD2 (5 bases each). This CDR3 spans 14 amino acids. Trimming took off 1 base at V and 6 bases at J, with 9 bases between the two ends. Germline CDR1 LGHNA, CDR2 YSLEER. CDR3 sequence reads: CASSQAVGAGELFF. For the CDR3, the DNA is TGCGCCAGCAGCCAAGCGGTGGGGGCCGGGGAGCTGTTTTTT.

This clonotype was seen a few times. The gene calls are TRBV15 and TRBJ1-5, with no clear D. The germline gives CDR1 LNHNV, CDR2 YYDKDF (reference sequence). The V end lost 0 bases, the J end lost 3 bases, and 9 bases lay between the germline ends. The CDR3 length is 15 residues. In nucleotides, the CDR3 is TGTGCCACCAGCAGAGATCGGGGAGTCAATCAGCCCCAGCATTTT. Its translation: CATSRDRGVNQPQHF.

CDR3 in DNA: TGTGCCAGCAGCTCCCCCAGGGGACGGATGGGTTCCCAAGAGACCCAGTACTTC. This encodes CASSSPRGRMGSQETQYF. The rearrangement links TRBV11-1 to TRBJ2-5, with D possibly matching TRBD1 (6 bases). Germline assignment: CDR1 SGHAT and CDR2 FQDESV (reference sequence). The CDR3 spans 18 residues. Trimming cost V 4 bases and J 1 base, with 22 bases left between them.

Of note for this clonotype: A much larger clone lies a single base off, so this may be a read error. The chain carries TRBV7-9 and TRBJ1-5, with 7 bases lining up with TRBD1. This CDR3 has 13 amino acids. Germline loops: CDR1 SEHNR, CDR2 FQNEAQ (reference sequence). The CDR3: CASSWDSNHPQHF. CDR3 nucleotide sequence: TGTGCCAGCAGCTGGGACAGTAATCACCCCCAGCATTTT.

V and J are TRBV12-3 or TRBV12-4 and TRBJ2-1, with D perhaps matching TRBD1 (6 bases). The CDR3 loop spans 13 amino acids. The V end lost 5 bases, the J end lost 7 bases, and 12 bases lay between the germline ends. The DNA of the CDR3 is TGTGCCAGCAGTGGGACACTATGGAATGAGCAGTTCTTC. This encodes CASSGTLWNEQFF.

The V and J genes are TRBV7-9 and TRBJ1-1, with unresolved D. The CDR3 spans 14 residues. Looked up from germline, CDR1 is SEHNR and CDR2 is FQNEAQ (reference sequence). Trimming took 7 bases from V and 1 from J, leaving 13 bases between them. The CDR3 loop reads CASNSGKGNTEAFF. The DNA of the CDR3 is TGTGCCAGCAACTCGGGCAAGGGGAACACTGAAGCTTTCTTT.

The chain links TRBV13 to TRBJ2-5; D unresolved. The germline V gene has CDR1 PRHDT and CDR2 FYEKMQ (reference sequence). CDR3 length: 13 residues. Trimming left V 5 bases short and J 4 bases short, with 11 bases between. The DNA of the CDR3 is TGTGCCAGCAGCGCCCGGCTACGAGAGACCCAGTACTTC. Translated, it gives CASSARLRETQYF.

The rearrangement links TRBV27 to TRBJ2-7; 10 positions agree with TRBD2. Germline V gene lookup returns CDR1 MNHEY and CDR2 SMNVEV (reference sequence). V was pared by 2 bases and J by 4 bases, with 8 bases of the junction left unmatched. This CDR3 spans 16 amino acids. The CDR3 nucleotides are TGTGCCAGCAGTTTAGATGCTAGCGGGAGTTCGTACGAGCAGTACTTC. It codes for CASSLDASGSSYEQYF.

The chain has TRBV28 and TRBJ1-5; no clear D. This CDR3 is built from 13 residues. The germline V gene encodes CDR1 MDHEN and CDR2 SYDVKM. The germline V and J ends were trimmed by 7 bases and 9 bases, with 16 bases remaining between them. DNA of the CDR3: TGTGCCAGCAATGTAGTGGCCTATTCGCCCCAGCATTTT. As protein: CASNVVAYSPQHF.

This clonotype has only a few counts. CDR3 protein: CASSPGTGGLYEQYF. CDR3 DNA sequence: TGTGCCAGCAGCCCGGGGACAGGGGGCCTTTACGAGCAGTACTTC. The rearrangement joins TRBV7-8 to TRBJ2-7; 12 bases fit TRBD1. V lost 5 bases, J lost 4 bases, and 6 bases stayed unmatched. Germline V gene lookup returns CDR1 SGHVS and CDR2 FQNEAQ. There are 15 residues in the CDR3.

This chain joins TRBV4-3 and TRBJ2-3, with 14 bases aligning to TRBD2. The germline gives CDR1 LGHNA, CDR2 YSLEER. V lost 5 bases, J lost 3 bases, and 7 bases stayed unmatched. This CDR3 spans 17 amino acids. CDR3 in amino acids: CASSFGTSGSLTDTQYF. CDR3 bases: TGCGCCAGCAGCTTCGGGACTAGCGGGAGTCTTACAGATACGCAGTATTTT.

V and J are TRBV9 and TRBJ2-5; 16 bases agree with TRBD2. With V trimmed by 4 bases and J by 4 bases, 4 bases remained unmatched. In germline, CDR1 is SGDLS, CDR2 YYNGEE. The CDR3 is 16 amino acids. Written as DNA, the CDR3 is TGTGCCAGCAGCAAGGGACTAGCGGGAGGGTCAGAGACCCAGTACTTC. Protein product: CASSKGLAGGSETQYF.

This clonotype was seen more than once but under ten times. The V call is TRBV7-8, the J call TRBJ2-3; TRBD1 matches 9 bases. V was pared by 4 bases and J by 5 bases, with 7 bases of the junction left unmatched. CDR1 is SGHVS and CDR2 is FQNEAQ in the germline V gene. The CDR3 spans 15 residues. The CDR3 region is CASSYGTGLGDTQYF. CDR3 nucleotide sequence: TGTGCCAGCAGCTACGGGACAGGGTTGGGAGATACGCAGTATTTT.

This clonotype was seen more than once but under ten times. The chain joins TRBV7-8 to TRBJ2-3, with TRBD1 matching 7 bases. From germline, CDR1 is SGHVS and CDR2 FQNEAQ. The CDR3 extends over 18 amino acids. Trimming removed 1 base from V and 2 bases from J; junction bases left unmatched: 12. DNA for the CDR3: TGTGCCAGCAGCTTAGTTTGGGGAGAGGGACAGTTCACAGATACGCAGTATTTT. Translation gives CASSLVWGEGQFTDTQYF.

The table lists this clonotype with many counts. J is TRBJ2-7 and V is TRBV28; no reliable D call. The CDR3 is 16 amino acids. V lost 4 bases and J 0 bases, leaving 16 bases between the germline ends. Germline V gene sequence: CDR1 MDHEN, CDR2 SYDVKM. DNA of the CDR3: TGTGCCAGCAGTTCACCTACGGACGGTCCCTCCTACGAGCAGTACTTC. Translated: CASSSPTDGPSYEQYF.

The V call is TRBV9, the J call TRBJ2-1; a possible D gene is TRBD2 (6 bases). The V and J ends lost 3 bases and 3 bases respectively, with 19 bases between them. Looked up from germline, CDR1 is SGDLS and CDR2 is YYNGEE. This CDR3 spans 17 amino acids. CDR3 bases: TGTGCCAGCAGCGAGATTAGTGGGACGGGACTCTACAATGAGCAGTTCTTC. This translates into CASSEISGTGLYNEQFF. The full variable domain, its missing parts supplied by reference TRBV9 and TRBJ2-1, is DSGVTQTPKHLITATGQRVTLRCSPRSGDLSVYWYQQSLDQGLQFLIQYYNGEERAKGNILERFSAQQFPDLHSELNLSSLELGDSALYFCASSEISGTGLYNEQFFGPGTRLTVL.

The V gene is TRBV7-9, the J gene TRBJ2-7, with 11 bases matching TRBD1. V was clipped by 5 bases and J by 4 bases; unmatched bases: 7. The CDR3 spans 15 residues. CDR1 is SEHNR, CDR2 FQNEAQ, per germline (reference sequence). The chain's CDR3 is CASSGGTGGIYEQYF. The CDR3 DNA follows: TGTGCCAGCAGCGGCGGGACAGGGGGGATTTACGAGCAGTACTTC.

This chain joins TRBV7-2 and TRBJ2-7, with a weak D call TRBD2 (7 bases). The ends were cut back, 4 bases at V and 5 bases at J, with 18 bases in the middle. The CDR3 spans 15 residues. Germline V gene sequence: CDR1 SGHTA, CDR2 FQGNSA. CDR3: CASSYLIGGRNEQYF. DNA of the CDR3: TGTGCCAGCAGCTACCTAATCGGGGGGCGCAACGAGCAGTACTTC.

This clonotype turned up a few times. The chain recombines TRBV11-1 with TRBJ2-7; 7 bases are a match to TRBD2. CDR1 is SGHAT, CDR2 FQDESV, per germline (reference sequence). The CDR3 has 18 amino acids. Unmatched junction bases numbered 17, after V lost 2 bases and J lost 4 bases. CDR3 sequence (DNA): TGTGCCAGCAGCTTACTAGGAAGGCTGGCTAGCGGTCTATACGAGCAGTACTTC. It is translated as CASSLLGRLASGLYEQYF.

The chain has TRBV29-1 and TRBJ2-7; D not certain. The CDR3 has 12 amino acids. The V gene's germline CDR1 is SQVTM and CDR2 ANQGSEA. Trimming shortened V by 4 bases and J by 2 bases, and 9 bases separated the two germline ends. Here the CDR3 reads CSVVLGTYEQYF. The CDR3 nucleotides are TGCAGCGTTGTATTGGGGACCTACGAGCAGTACTTC.

This clonotype was seen only a few times. J is TRBJ2-1 and V is TRBV4-1, with 7 bases matching TRBD2. Germline CDR1 is MGHRA and CDR2 is YSYEKL. This CDR3 has 13 residues. The V gene end was trimmed by 2 bases and the J gene end by 8 bases; junction bases not matched to a gene: 3. CDR3 residues: CASSQWGGYEQFF. CDR3 coding DNA: TGCGCCAGCAGCCAATGGGGGGGGTATGAGCAGTTCTTC.

The V and J genes are TRBV20-1 and TRBJ2-1; 7 bases are shared with TRBD1. The junction had 14 bases not matched to a gene; V was cut back by 6 bases and J by 3 bases. The length of the CDR3 is 16 residues. CDR1 and CDR2 from the germline V gene are DFQATT and SNEGSKA (reference sequence). This CDR3 reads CSAPTIRSGGYNEQFF. CDR3 in DNA: TGCAGTGCACCTACCATCCGGTCAGGGGGCTACAATGAGCAGTTCTTC.

This clonotype was recorded a few times. The V gene is TRBV3-1, the J gene TRBJ1-2, with unresolved D. This CDR3 region has 18 residues. The V end lost 0 bases, the J end lost 4 bases, and 21 bases lay between the germline ends. The V gene's germline CDR1 is LGHDT and CDR2 YNNKEL (reference sequence). The CDR3 sequence: CASSQETLGSFSGYGYTF. DNA of the CDR3: TGTGCCAGCAGCCAAGAAACGCTTGGGAGCTTCTCGGGCTATGGCTACACCTTC.

The rearrangement joins TRBV4-3 to TRBJ2-1; D possibly corresponds to TRBD1 (6 bases). In germline, CDR1 is LGHNA, CDR2 YSLEER. The CDR3 is 15 amino acids. Trimming took off 5 bases at V and 0 bases at J, with 11 bases between the two ends. The CDR3 sequence is CASSEGVYSYNEQFF. The CDR3 coding sequence is TGCGCCAGCAGCGAGGGGGTATACTCCTACAATGAGCAGTTCTTC.

The chain couples TRBV7-3 to TRBJ2-1, with 9 nucleotides matching TRBD2. There are 17 residues in the CDR3. In germline, CDR1 is SGHTA, CDR2 FQGTGA. The J segment lost 2 bases and the V segment lost 6 bases, leaving 11 bases of the junction unmatched. CDR3 in DNA: TGTGCCAGCAGGTCATCTAGCGGGAAAAGGGCCTACAATGAGCAGTTCTTC. The encoded protein is CASRSSSGKRAYNEQFF.

The rearrangement links TRBV29-1 to TRBJ2-1, with D uncertain. The V end lost 5 bases, the J end lost 7 bases, and 3 bases lay between the germline ends. Germline loops: CDR1 SQVTM, CDR2 ANQGSEA. The CDR3 totals 9 residues. CDR3 nucleotide sequence: TGCAGCGTTTTTAATGAGCAGTTCTTC. Translation: CSVFNEQFF.

The genes are TRBV5-8 and TRBJ2-2; TRBD1 matches 8 bases. The V and J ends lost 4 bases and 0 bases, in that order; junction bases with no gene match: 2. The CDR3 length is 15 residues. Germline-derived CDR1 and CDR2 are SGHTS and YDEGEE. CDR3 amino acids: CASSGQGSNTGELFF. The CDR3 nucleotides are TGTGCCAGCAGCGGACAGGGATCGAACACCGGGGAGCTGTTTTTT.

This clonotype was counted only a few times. The chain carries TRBV12-3 or TRBV12-4 and TRBJ1-5; D possibly corresponds to TRBD1 (5 bases). The CDR3 runs to 15 residues. The V end lost 4 bases, the J end lost 4 bases, and 14 bases lay between the germline ends. The CDR3 spells CASSWDLSRNQPQHF. For the CDR3, the DNA is TGTGCCAGCAGTTGGGACTTGAGTCGAAATCAGCCCCAGCATTTT.

The chain recombines TRBV12-3 or TRBV12-4 with TRBJ1-6, with unresolved D. V was clipped by 3 bases and J by 7 bases, with 10 bases between them. This CDR3 has 14 amino acids. CDR3: CASSFSQWNSPLHF. The DNA for the CDR3 is TGTGCCAGCAGTTTCTCCCAGTGGAATTCACCCCTCCACTTT.

This clonotype was counted many times. This sequence joins TRBV2 and TRBJ2-7; 10 nucleotides align to TRBD1. The V gene end was trimmed by 5 bases and the J gene end by 3 bases; junction bases not matched to a gene: 4. Germline loops: CDR1 SNHLY, CDR2 FYNNEI. This CDR3 spans 14 amino acids. CDR3 sequence reads: CASSWDRGDYEQYF. The CDR3 DNA follows: TGTGCCAGCAGTTGGGACAGGGGCGACTACGAGCAGTACTTC.

The chain is built from TRBV7-9 and TRBJ2-3; the match to TRBD2 covers 13 bases. Trimming removed 4 bases from V and 6 bases from J; junction bases left unmatched: 7. The CDR3 is 16 amino acids. The germline gives CDR1 SEHNR, CDR2 FQNEAQ (reference sequence). The CDR3 DNA is TGTGCCAGCAGCTCGCCGGGACTAGCGGGACCCGATACGCAGTATTTT. This codes for CASSSPGLAGPDTQYF.